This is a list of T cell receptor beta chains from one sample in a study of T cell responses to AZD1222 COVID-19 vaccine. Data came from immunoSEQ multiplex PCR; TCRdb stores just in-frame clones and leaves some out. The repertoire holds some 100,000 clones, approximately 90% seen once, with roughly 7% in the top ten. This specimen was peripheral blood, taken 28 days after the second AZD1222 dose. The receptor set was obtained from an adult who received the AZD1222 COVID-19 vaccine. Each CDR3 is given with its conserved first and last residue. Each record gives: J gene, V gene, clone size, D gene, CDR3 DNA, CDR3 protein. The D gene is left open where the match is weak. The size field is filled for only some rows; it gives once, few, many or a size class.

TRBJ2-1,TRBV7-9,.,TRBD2,TGTGCCAGCAGCTTATCACTAGCGGGGGCTTACAATGAGCAGTTCTTC,CASSLSLAGAYNEQFF
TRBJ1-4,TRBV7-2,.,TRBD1,TGTGCCAGCAGCACCCGGACAGGGGCTAATGAAAAACTGTTTTTT,CASSTRTGANEKLFF
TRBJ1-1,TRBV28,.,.,TGTGCCGTACCCGGGATACAGGGAACTGAAGCTTTCTTT,CAVPGIQGTEAFF
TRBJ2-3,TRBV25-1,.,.,TGTGCCAGCAGTGAACAGCCAGGGTCGGTCACAGATACGCAGTATTTT,CASSEQPGSVTDTQYF
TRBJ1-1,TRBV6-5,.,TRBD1,TGTGCCAGCAGTTACTCAACTACAGGGGGCAGGGAAGCTTTCTTT,CASSYSTTGGREAFF
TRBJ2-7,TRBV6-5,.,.,TGTGCCAGCAGTTACTCGGACAGTATCTCCTACGAGCAGTACTTC,CASSYSDSISYEQYF
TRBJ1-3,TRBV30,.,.,TGTGCCTGGAGTGCTATACAGTTAAACACCATATATTTT,CAWSAIQLNTIYF
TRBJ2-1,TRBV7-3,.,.,TGTGCCAGCAGCTTGGACCATTACAATGAGCAGTTCTTC,CASSLDHYNEQFF
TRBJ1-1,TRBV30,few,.,TGTGCCTGGGAATTGGTGACTGAAGCTTTCTTT,CAWELVTEAFF
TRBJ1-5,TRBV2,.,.,TGTGCCAGCAGTGAACGTATGTGGGGTCAGCCCCAGCATTTT,CASSERMWGQPQHF
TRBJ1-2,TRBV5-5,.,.,TGTGCCAGCAGCTTTCGGACGGAAGCTAACTATGGCTACACCTTC,CASSFRTEANYGYTF
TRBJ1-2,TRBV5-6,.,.,TGTGCCAGCAGACCGACGGATAACTATGGCTACACCTTC,CASRPTDNYGYTF
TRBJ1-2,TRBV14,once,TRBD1,TGTGCCAGCAGCCAAGATCAATCCGGGGACAGGGTGTATGGCTACACCTTC,CASSQDQSGDRVYGYTF